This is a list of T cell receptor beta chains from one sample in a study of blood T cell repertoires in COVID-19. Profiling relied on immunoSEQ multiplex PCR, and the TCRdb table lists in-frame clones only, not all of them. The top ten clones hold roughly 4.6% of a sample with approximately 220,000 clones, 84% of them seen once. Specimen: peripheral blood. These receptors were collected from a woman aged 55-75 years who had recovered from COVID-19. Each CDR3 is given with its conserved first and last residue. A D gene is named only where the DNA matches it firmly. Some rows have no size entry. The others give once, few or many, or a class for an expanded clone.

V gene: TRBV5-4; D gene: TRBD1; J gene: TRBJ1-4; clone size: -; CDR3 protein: CASSLKGQGGEKLFF; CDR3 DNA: TGTGCCAGCAGCTTGAAGGGACAGGGTGGTGAAAAACTGTTTTTT
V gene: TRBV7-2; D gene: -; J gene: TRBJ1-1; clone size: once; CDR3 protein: CASSWRSNTEAFF; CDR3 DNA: TGTGCCAGCAGCTGGCGGTCTAACACTGAAGCTTTCTTT
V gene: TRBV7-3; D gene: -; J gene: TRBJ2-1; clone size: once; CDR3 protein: CASSLGGPVYNEQFF; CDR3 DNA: TGTGCCAGCAGCCTCGGGGGGCCGGTCTACAATGAGCAGTTCTTC
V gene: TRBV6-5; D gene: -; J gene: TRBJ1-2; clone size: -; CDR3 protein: CASRRDPGGVYGYTF; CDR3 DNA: TGTGCCAGCAGGAGGGACCCCGGGGGGGTTTATGGCTACACCTTC
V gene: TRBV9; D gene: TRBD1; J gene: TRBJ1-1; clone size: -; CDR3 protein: CASSSGTGLTEAFF; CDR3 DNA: TGTGCCAGCAGCAGCGGGACAGGGCTCACTGAAGCTTTCTTT
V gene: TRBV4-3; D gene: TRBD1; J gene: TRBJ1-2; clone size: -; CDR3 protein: CASSQEQGANYGYTF; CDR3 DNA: TGCGCCAGCAGCCAAGAACAGGGGGCGAACTATGGCTACACCTTC
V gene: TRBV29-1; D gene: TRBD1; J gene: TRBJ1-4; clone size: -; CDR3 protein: CSANRGDEKLFF; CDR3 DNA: TGCAGCGCTAACAGGGGAGATGAAAAACTGTTTTTT
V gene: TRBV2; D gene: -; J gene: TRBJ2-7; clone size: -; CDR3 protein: CASSADRLREQYF; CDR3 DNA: TGTGCCAGCAGTGCCGACAGGCTAAGAGAGCAGTACTTC
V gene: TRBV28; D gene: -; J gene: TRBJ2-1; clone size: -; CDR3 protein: CASSPSPAPQINEQFF; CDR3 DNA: TGTGCCAGCAGTCCCTCACCCGCGCCCCAAATCAATGAGCAGTTCTTC
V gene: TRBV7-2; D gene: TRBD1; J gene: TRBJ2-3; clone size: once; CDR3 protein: CASSTQGARENTQYF; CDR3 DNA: TGTGCCAGCAGCACCCAGGGGGCGCGGGAAAATACGCAGTATTTT
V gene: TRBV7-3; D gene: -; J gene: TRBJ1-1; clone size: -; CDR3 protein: CASSALGGPEAFF; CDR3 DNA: TGTGCCAGCAGCGCACTGGGGGGTCCTGAAGCTTTCTTT
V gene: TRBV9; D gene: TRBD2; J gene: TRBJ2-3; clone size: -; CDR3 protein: CASRFPNGLADGSSSTDTQYF; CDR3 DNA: TGTGCCAGCAGGTTCCCGAACGGACTAGCGGACGGGAGCAGCAGCACAGATACGCAGTATTTT
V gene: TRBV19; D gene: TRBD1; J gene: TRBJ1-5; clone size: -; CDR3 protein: CASSRGQINQPQHF; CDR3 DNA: TGTGCCAGTAGTCGGGGACAGATAAATCAGCCCCAGCATTTT
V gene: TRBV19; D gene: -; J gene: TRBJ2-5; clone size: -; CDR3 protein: CASSITAERQETQYF; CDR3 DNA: TGTGCCAGTAGTATAACAGCAGAGAGACAAGAGACCCAGTACTTC
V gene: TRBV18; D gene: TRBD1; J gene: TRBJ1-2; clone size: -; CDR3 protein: CASSPQGQGEYYGYTF; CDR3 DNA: TGTGCCAGCTCACCCCAGGGACAGGGAGAATACTATGGCTACACCTTC
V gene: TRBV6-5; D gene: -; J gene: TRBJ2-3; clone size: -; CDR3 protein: CASQRQTQLRDTQYF; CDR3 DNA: TGTGCCAGCCAACGACAGACCCAGTTAAGAGATACGCAGTATTTT
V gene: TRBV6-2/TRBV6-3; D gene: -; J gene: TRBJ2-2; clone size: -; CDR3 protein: CASSNLGGYGELFF; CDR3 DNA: TGTGCCAGCAGTAACTTAGGGGGTTACGGGGAGCTGTTTTTT
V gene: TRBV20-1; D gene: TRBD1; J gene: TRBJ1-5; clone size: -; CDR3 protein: CSASTGQGQPQHF; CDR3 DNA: TGCAGTGCTAGTACGGGACAGGGACAGCCCCAGCATTTT
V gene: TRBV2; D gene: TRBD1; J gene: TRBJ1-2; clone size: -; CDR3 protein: CASSAWTGLSVGGYTF; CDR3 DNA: TGTGCCAGCAGCGCGTGGACAGGTTTATCGGTCGGAGGCTACACCTTC
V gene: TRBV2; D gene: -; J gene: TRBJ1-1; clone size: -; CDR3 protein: CASSALTGNTEAFF; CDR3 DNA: TGTGCCAGCAGTGCCTTAACAGGGAACACTGAAGCTTTCTTT
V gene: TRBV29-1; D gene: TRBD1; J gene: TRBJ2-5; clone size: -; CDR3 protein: CSVDMTGLAQYF; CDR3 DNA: TGCAGCGTTGATATGACAGGGCTCGCACAGTACTTC
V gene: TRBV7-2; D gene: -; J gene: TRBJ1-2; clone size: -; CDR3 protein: CASSSRDLGGYTF; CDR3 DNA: TGTGCCAGCAGCTCCAGGGATTTGGGCGGCTACACCTTC
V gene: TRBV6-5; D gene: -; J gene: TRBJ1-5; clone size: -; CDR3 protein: CASGRVQPQHF; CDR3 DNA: TGTGCCAGCGGCAGGGTGCAGCCCCAGCATTTT
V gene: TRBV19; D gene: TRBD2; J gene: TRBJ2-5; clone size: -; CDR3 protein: CASSIGTSGGETQYF; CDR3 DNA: TGTGCCAGTAGTATCGGTACGTCGGGGGGAGAGACCCAGTACTTC
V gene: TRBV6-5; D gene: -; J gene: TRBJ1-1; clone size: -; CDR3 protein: CASSYSPQLLKEAFF; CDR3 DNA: TGTGCCAGCAGTTACTCTCCACAGCTGCTAAAAGAAGCTTTCTTT
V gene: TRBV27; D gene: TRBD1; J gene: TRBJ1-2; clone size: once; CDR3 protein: CASSLYSGQGVAYYGYTF; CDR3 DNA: TGTGCCAGCAGTTTATACTCGGGACAGGGGGTTGCCTACTATGGCTACACCTTC
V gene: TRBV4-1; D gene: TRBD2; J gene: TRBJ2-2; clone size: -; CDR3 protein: CASSLGPGTRTGELFF; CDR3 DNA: TGCGCCAGCAGCCTGGGGCCCGGGACTAGGACCGGGGAGCTGTTTTTT
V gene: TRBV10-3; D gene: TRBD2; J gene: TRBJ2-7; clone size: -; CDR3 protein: CAIREGLAVYEQYF; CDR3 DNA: TGTGCCATCAGAGAGGGACTAGCCGTTTACGAGCAGTACTTC
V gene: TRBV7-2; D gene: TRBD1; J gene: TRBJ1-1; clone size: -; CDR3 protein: CASSPKTGRFSEAFF; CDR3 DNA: TGTGCCAGCAGCCCGAAGACAGGGCGCTTCTCTGAAGCTTTCTTT
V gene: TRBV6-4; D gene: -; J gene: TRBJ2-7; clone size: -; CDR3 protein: CASILAGVEKRGSYEQYF; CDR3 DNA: TGTGCCAGCATCCTAGCAGGTGTTGAGAAAAGAGGGTCCTACGAGCAGTACTTC
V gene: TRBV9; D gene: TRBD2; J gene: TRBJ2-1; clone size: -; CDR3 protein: CASSEAGGPSFEQFF; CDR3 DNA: TGTGCCAGCAGCGAAGCGGGGGGGCCTAGTTTTGAGCAGTTCTTC
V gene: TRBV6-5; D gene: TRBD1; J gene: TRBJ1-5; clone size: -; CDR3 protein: CASRVPGQDNQPQHF; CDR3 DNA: TGTGCCAGCAGAGTACCGGGACAGGACAATCAGCCCCAGCATTTT
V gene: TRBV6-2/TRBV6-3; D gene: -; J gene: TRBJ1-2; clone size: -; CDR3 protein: CASSGDWEDLNSNYGYTF; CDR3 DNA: TGTGCCAGCAGCGGGGACTGGGAAGATCTGAACTCTAACTATGGCTACACCTTC
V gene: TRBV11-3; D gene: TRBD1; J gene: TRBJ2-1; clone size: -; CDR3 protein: CASSFSGQKPYNEQFF; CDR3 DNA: TGTGCCAGCAGCTTTTCGGGACAGAAACCCTACAATGAGCAGTTCTTC
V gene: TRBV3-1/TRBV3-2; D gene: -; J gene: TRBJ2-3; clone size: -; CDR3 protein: CASSPSAEGGATLTDTQYF; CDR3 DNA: TGTGCCAGCAGCCCCTCGGCGGAGGGGGGGGCAACCCTCACAGATACGCAGTATTTT
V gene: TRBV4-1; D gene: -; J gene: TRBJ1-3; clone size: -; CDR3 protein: CASSRGGVAVSGNTIYF; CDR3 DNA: TGCGCCAGCAGCCGCGGGGGGGTGGCAGTCTCTGGAAACACCATATATTTT
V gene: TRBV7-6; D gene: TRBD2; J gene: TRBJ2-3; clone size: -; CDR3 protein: CASSPRTSLDTDTQYF; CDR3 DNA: TGTGCCAGCAGCCCTAGGACTAGCCTTGACACAGATACGCAGTATTTT
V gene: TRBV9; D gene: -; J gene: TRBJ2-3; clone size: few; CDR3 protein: CASSVSPGGKTPVTQYF; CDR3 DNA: TGTGCCAGCAGCGTAAGCCCGGGGGGCAAAACCCCCGTTACGCAGTATTTT
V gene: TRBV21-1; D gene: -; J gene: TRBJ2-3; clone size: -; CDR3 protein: CASSARELATVSDTQYF; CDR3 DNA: TGTGCCAGCAGCGCCCGCGAGCTAGCGACAGTCTCAGATACGCAGTATTTT
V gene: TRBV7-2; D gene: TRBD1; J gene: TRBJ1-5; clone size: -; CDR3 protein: CASSVTGTAHQPQHF; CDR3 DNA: TGTGCCAGCAGCGTTACCGGGACAGCCCATCAGCCCCAGCATTTT
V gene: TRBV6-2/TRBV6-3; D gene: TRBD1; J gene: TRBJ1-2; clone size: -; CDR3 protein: CASSFAIFYGTANYGYTF; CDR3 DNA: TGTGCCAGCAGTTTCGCCATTTTTTATGGGACAGCTAACTATGGCTACACCTTC
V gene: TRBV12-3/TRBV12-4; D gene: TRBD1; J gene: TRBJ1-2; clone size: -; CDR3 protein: CASSSDRGLGYTF; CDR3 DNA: TGTGCCAGCAGTTCTGACAGGGGACTTGGCTACACCTTC
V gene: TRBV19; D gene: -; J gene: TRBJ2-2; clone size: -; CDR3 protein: CASSTTSSTGELFF; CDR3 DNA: TGTGCCAGTAGTACTACTAGTTCCACCGGGGAGCTGTTTTTT
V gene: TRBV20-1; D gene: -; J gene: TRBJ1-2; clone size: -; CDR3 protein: CSVYLYYGYTF; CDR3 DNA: TGCAGTGTTTACCTATACTATGGCTACACCTTC
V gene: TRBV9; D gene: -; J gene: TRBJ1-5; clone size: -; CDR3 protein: CASSVEGMEGPQHF; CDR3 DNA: TGTGCCAGCAGCGTAGAGGGGATGGAGGGGCCCCAGCATTTT
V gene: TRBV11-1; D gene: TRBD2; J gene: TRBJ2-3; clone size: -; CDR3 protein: CASSLGLALHTDTQYF; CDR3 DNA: TGTGCCAGCAGCTTAGGACTAGCCTTACACACAGATACGCAGTATTTT
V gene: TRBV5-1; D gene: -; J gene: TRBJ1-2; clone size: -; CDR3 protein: CASRSGGTARNYGYTF; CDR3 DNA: TGCGCCAGCAGGAGCGGCGGAACAGCTCGTAACTATGGCTACACCTTC
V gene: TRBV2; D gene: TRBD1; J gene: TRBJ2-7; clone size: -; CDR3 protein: CASRTGLKQYF; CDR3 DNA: TGTGCCAGCCGGACAGGGCTAAAGCAGTACTTC
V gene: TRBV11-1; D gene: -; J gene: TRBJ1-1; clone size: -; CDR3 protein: CASSLFGVEAFF; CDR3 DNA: TGTGCCAGCAGCTTATTCGGTGTTGAAGCTTTCTTT
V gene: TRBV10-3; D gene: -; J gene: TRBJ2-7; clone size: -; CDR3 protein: CAISVIGSDEQYF; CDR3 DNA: TGTGCCATCAGTGTAATTGGCAGCGACGAGCAGTACTTC
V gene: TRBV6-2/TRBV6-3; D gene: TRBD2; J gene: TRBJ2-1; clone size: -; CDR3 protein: CASSHWEGGNEQFF; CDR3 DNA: TGTGCCAGCAGTCATTGGGAGGGCGGCAATGAGCAGTTCTTC
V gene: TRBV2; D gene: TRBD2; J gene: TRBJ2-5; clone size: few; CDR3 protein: CASMRNLAAQETQYF; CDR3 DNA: TGTGCCAGCATGAGAAATCTAGCGGCCCAAGAGACCCAGTACTTC
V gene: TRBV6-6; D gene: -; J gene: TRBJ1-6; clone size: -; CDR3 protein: CASSRLPYQGIRSGGSPLHF; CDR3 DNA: TGTGCCAGCAGCCGACTCCCCTACCAGGGTATAAGGTCGGGGGGTTCACCCCTCCACTTT